This is a list of T cell receptor beta chains from one sample in a study of blood T cell repertoires in COVID-19. Assay: immunoSEQ multiplex PCR; the TCRdb copy retains only in-frame clones and omits some. There are 40,000 to 55,000 clones in the sample; approximately 91% occur only once, and about 2.9% lies in the top ten. Sequencing used peripheral blood. The receptors were gathered from a man aged 50-60 years with active COVID-19. CDR3s include the opening cysteine and the closing phenylalanine or tryptophan. The D gene is left open where the match is weak. The size field is filled for only some rows; it gives once, few, many or a size class.

clone_size: NA; v_call: TRBV19; j_call: TRBJ1-2; d_call: NA; cdr3_nt: TGTGCCAGTAGCCGAACCACACAGGCCAGGGACTATGGCTACACCTTC; cdr3_aa: CASSRTTQARDYGYTF
clone_size: NA; v_call: TRBV7-9; j_call: TRBJ2-2; d_call: TRBD2; cdr3_nt: TGTGCCAGCAGCTTTGGGCGGGAGGGCCCCACCGGGGAGCTGTTTTTT; cdr3_aa: CASSFGREGPTGELFF
clone_size: NA; v_call: TRBV6-4; j_call: TRBJ1-1; d_call: TRBD1; cdr3_nt: TGTGCCAGCAGAAAGGGGGCAGGGGACACTGAAGCTTTCTTT; cdr3_aa: CASRKGAGDTEAFF
clone_size: NA; v_call: TRBV5-1; j_call: TRBJ2-3; d_call: NA; cdr3_nt: TGCGCCAGCCGCGGCACCTCCACAGATACGCAGTATTTT; cdr3_aa: CASRGTSTDTQYF
clone_size: NA; v_call: TRBV11-3; j_call: TRBJ2-7; d_call: TRBD2; cdr3_nt: TGTGCCAGCAGCCCGGGGACTAGCTACGAGCAGTACTTC; cdr3_aa: CASSPGTSYEQYF
clone_size: NA; v_call: TRBV7-2; j_call: TRBJ2-7; d_call: TRBD2; cdr3_nt: TGTGCCAGCAGCCCTAGCGGGGGGGCCACCTACGAGCAGTACTTC; cdr3_aa: CASSPSGGATYEQYF
clone_size: once; v_call: TRBV6-5; j_call: TRBJ2-5; d_call: NA; cdr3_nt: TGTGCCAGCTTTAGCCTGGAGACCCAGTACTTC; cdr3_aa: CASFSLETQYF
clone_size: NA; v_call: TRBV7-6; j_call: TRBJ2-2; d_call: TRBD1; cdr3_nt: TGTGCCAGCAGCCCTTGGACAGGGAGCACCGGGGAGCTGTTTTTT; cdr3_aa: CASSPWTGSTGELFF
clone_size: NA; v_call: TRBV20-1; j_call: TRBJ1-5; d_call: TRBD1; cdr3_nt: TGCAGTGCTAGTCCGGACAGGGGCAATCAGCCCCAGCATTTT; cdr3_aa: CSASPDRGNQPQHF
clone_size: NA; v_call: TRBV4-3; j_call: TRBJ2-1; d_call: NA; cdr3_nt: TGCGCCAGCAGCCAAGATCGAGCCTACAATGAGCAGTTCTTC; cdr3_aa: CASSQDRAYNEQFF
clone_size: NA; v_call: TRBV6-2/TRBV6-3; j_call: TRBJ1-5; d_call: NA; cdr3_nt: TGTGCCAGCAGTTACAGGCAGGGGTCCGGGGACAATCAGCCCCAGCATTTT; cdr3_aa: CASSYRQGSGDNQPQHF
clone_size: NA; v_call: TRBV6-5; j_call: TRBJ2-2; d_call: TRBD1; cdr3_nt: TGTGCCAGCAACCAGGGGGCTAACACCGGGGAGCTGTTTTTT; cdr3_aa: CASNQGANTGELFF
clone_size: few; v_call: TRBV28; j_call: TRBJ2-2; d_call: NA; cdr3_nt: TGTGCCACCTCGACCGGGGAGCTGTTTTTT; cdr3_aa: CATSTGELFF
clone_size: NA; v_call: TRBV6-5; j_call: TRBJ1-1; d_call: TRBD1; cdr3_nt: TGTGCCAGCAGTCCCCCGACAGGGAGAAACACTGAAGCTTTCTTT; cdr3_aa: CASSPPTGRNTEAFF
clone_size: NA; v_call: TRBV10-2; j_call: TRBJ2-7; d_call: TRBD2; cdr3_nt: TGCGCCAGCAAGAGCGGGGGGGCCTACGAGCAGTACTTC; cdr3_aa: CASKSGGAYEQYF
clone_size: NA; v_call: TRBV28; j_call: TRBJ2-5; d_call: TRBD2; cdr3_nt: TGTGCCAGCAGTTTATCCGCTAGCGGGAGTAGTAGAGAGACCCAGTACTTC; cdr3_aa: CASSLSASGSSRETQYF
clone_size: once; v_call: TRBV7-3; j_call: TRBJ2-1; d_call: NA; cdr3_nt: TGTGCCAGCAGCTTGGCAGTCTACAATGAGCAGTTCTTC; cdr3_aa: CASSLAVYNEQFF
clone_size: NA; v_call: TRBV12-3/TRBV12-4; j_call: TRBJ1-4; d_call: NA; cdr3_nt: TGTGCCAGCAGTTTCCCCCCCGATGAAAAACTGTTTTTT; cdr3_aa: CASSFPPDEKLFF
clone_size: NA; v_call: TRBV19; j_call: TRBJ2-1; d_call: TRBD2; cdr3_nt: TGTGCCAGTACCTCACTAGCGGGGGGTAATGAGCAGTTCTTC; cdr3_aa: CASTSLAGGNEQFF
clone_size: NA; v_call: TRBV6-5; j_call: TRBJ1-2; d_call: TRBD1; cdr3_nt: TGTGCCAGCAGACTAACAGGGGGCGGGGGCTACACCTTC; cdr3_aa: CASRLTGGGGYTF
clone_size: NA; v_call: TRBV2; j_call: TRBJ1-6; d_call: NA; cdr3_nt: TGTGCCAGCAGTGTGGAGAATAATTCACCCCTCCACTTT; cdr3_aa: CASSVENNSPLHF
clone_size: few; v_call: TRBV3-1/TRBV3-2; j_call: TRBJ2-1; d_call: TRBD2; cdr3_nt: TGTGCCAGCAGCCTGAGGACTAGCGGGGAATACAATGAGCAGTTCTTC; cdr3_aa: CASSLRTSGEYNEQFF
clone_size: NA; v_call: TRBV19; j_call: TRBJ1-1; d_call: TRBD1; cdr3_nt: TGTGCCAGTAGAAGACAGGGTTGGGGAGACACTGAAGCTTTCTTT; cdr3_aa: CASRRQGWGDTEAFF